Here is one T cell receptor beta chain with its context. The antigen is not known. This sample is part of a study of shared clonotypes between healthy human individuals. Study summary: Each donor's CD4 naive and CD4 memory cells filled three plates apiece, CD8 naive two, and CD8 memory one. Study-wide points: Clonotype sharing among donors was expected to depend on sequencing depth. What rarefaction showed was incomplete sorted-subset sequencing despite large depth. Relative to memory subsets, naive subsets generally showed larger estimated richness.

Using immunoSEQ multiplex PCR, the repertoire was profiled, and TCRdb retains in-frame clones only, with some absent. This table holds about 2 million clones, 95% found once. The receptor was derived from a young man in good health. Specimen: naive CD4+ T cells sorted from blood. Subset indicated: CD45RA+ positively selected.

The CDR3 bases are TGCAGCGTTGACGATCTGTCCGTGAACTCTGGGGCCAACGTCCTGACTTTC. Translation: CSVDDLSVNSGANVLTF. The chain is built from TRBV29-1 and TRBJ2-6; D is unclear. The germline V gene encodes CDR1 SQVTM and CDR2 ANQGSEA. This CDR3 spans 17 amino acids. V was pared by 3 bases and J by 0 bases, with 15 bases between.